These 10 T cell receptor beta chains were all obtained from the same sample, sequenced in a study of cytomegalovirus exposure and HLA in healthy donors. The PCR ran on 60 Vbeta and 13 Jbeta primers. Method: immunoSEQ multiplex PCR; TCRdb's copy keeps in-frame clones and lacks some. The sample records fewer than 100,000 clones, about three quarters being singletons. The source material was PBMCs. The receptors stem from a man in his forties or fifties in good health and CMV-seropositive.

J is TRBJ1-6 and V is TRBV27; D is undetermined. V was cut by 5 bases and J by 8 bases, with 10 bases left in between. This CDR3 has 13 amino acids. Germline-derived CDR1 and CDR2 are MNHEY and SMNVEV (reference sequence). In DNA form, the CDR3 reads TGTGCCAGCAGTCCGGTGAGGGATTCACCCCTCCACTTT. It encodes CASSPVRDSPLHF.

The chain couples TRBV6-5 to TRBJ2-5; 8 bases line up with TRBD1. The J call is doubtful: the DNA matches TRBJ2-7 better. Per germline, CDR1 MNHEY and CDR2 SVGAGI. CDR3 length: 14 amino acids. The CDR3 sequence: CASRDRARDYEQYF. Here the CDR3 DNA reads TGTGCCAGCAGGGACAGGGCTCGCGACTACGAGCAGTACTTC.

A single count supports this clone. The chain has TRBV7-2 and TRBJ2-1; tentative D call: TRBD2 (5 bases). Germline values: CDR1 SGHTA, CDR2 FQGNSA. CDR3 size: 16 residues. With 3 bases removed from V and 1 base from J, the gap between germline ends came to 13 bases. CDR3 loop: CASSFGGLQSYNEQFF. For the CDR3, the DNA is TGTGCCAGCAGCTTCGGCGGGCTGCAGTCCTACAATGAGCAGTTCTTC.

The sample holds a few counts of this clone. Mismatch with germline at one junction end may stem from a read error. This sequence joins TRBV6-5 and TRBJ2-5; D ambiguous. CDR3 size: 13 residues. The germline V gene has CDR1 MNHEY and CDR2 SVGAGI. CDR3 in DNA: TGTGCCAGCAGTTACTCGGGCCAAAAGACCCAGTACTTC. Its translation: CASSYSGQKTQYF.

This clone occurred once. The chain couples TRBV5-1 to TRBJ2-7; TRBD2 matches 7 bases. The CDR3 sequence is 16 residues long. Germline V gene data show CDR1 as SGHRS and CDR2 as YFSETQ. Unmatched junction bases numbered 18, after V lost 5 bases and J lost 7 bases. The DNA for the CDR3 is TGCGCCAGCAGTTTACCGCCAGGGACGCGCGGGGGAGAGCAGTACTTC. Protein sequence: CASSLPPGTRGGEQYF.

The CDR3 loop is CASSSVGNTEAFF. CDR3 sequence (DNA): TGTGCCAGCAGCTCCGTCGGGAACACTGAAGCTTTCTTT. The chain combines TRBV5-4 with TRBJ1-1; D is undetermined. Trimming took off 3 bases at V and 1 base at J, with 7 bases between the two ends. Germline V CDR1 and CDR2: SGHNT, YYREEE (reference sequence). The CDR3 sequence is 13 residues long.

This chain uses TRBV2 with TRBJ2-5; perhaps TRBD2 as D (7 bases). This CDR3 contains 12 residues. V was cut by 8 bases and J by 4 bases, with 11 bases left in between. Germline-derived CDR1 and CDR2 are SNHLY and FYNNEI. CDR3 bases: TGTGCCAGCGAGGGGGGGACAGAGACCCAGTACTTC. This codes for CASEGGTETQYF.

CDR3: CASSYWGGGEKLFF. The CDR3 region has the DNA TGTGCCAGCAGTTACTGGGGGGGAGGGGAAAAACTGTTTTTT. The V and J genes are TRBV6-5 and TRBJ1-4, with D possibly being TRBD1 (5 bases). CDR3 size: 14 residues. Per germline, CDR1 MNHEY and CDR2 SVGAGI. V lost 1 base, J lost 8 bases, and 11 bases lay in between.

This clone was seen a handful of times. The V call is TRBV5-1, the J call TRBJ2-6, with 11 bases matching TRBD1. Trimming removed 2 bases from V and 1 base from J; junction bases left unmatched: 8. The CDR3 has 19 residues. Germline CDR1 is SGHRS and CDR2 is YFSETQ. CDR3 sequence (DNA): TGCGCCAGCAGCTTTCAGGACAGGGGGCTAGGGTCTGGGGCCAACGTCCTGACTTTC. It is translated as CASSFQDRGLGSGANVLTF.

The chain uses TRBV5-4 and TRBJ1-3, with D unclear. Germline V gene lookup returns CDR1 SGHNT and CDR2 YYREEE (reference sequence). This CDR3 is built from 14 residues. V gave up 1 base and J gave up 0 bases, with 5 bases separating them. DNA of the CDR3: TGTGCCAGCAGCTTGTCCCTCTCTGGAAACACCATATATTTT. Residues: CASSLSLSGNTIYF.